This TCR beta chain stems from a study of shared clonotypes between healthy human individuals. Study-level information: Ranging from 18 to 49 in age, donors were a couple of women and a few men.

CDR1 LNHDA and CDR2 SQIVND come from the germline V gene (reference sequence). Between the trimmed V and J ends, which lost 6 bases and 7 bases, there was a span of 18 bases. The CDR3 is 14 amino acids. Selected positively for CCR7 and CD45RO-negative, naive CD8 cells excluded terminally differentiated effector memory CD45RA+ cells. Each subset's genomic DNA was shared equally among a number of immunoSEQ plates. TCRdb's copy holds only in-frame clones and misses some; the assay was immunoSEQ multiplex PCR. The repertoire consists of around 2.1 million clones, with 85% to 95% occurring once and the leading ten covering roughly 1.7%. Notes on the study in general: Clonotypes shared by all four sorted-subset donors had higher generation probabilities than non-shared clonotypes. The authors expected sequencing depth to affect clonotype sharing among donors.

Notes on this clone: Its specificity is unknown.

The clonotype was recovered from a man aged 18-30 years in good health. Some clones in this sample may be carry-over from other donors' samples. Material for sequencing was naive CD8+ T cells from PBMCs. This chain connects TRBV19 to TRBJ1-2; D gene uncertain. CDR3 in amino acids: CASRITDETRGYTF. The CDR3 nucleotides are TGTGCCAGTAGAATAACGGACGAGACCCGTGGCTACACCTTC.